Each of the 11 T cell receptor beta chains below was sequenced from the same sample in a study of regulatory T cells in long-lasting Graves disease. Time point of the sample: newly diagnosed GD, antithyroid drugs for less than 3 months. Isolated PBMC RNA provided the starting material for the TCR library. Both iRepertoire HTBI primers and Arm-PCR of CDR3 regions were used to build the TCR beta libraries. TCRdb passed the multiplex PCR reads through MiXCR, listing each CDR3 protein once. The data hold about 500,000 distinct CDR3 sequences, with around 15% observed a single time. The data also belong to a second study, concerning T cells in Graves' hyperthyroidism and ophthalmopathy.

The sample was peripheral blood mononuclear cells (PBMCs), taken at new diagnosis, from a patient treated with antithyroid drugs. The source is a middle-aged man with Graves disease.

There are many counts of this clonotype. The V call is TRBV7-2, the J call TRBJ1-2; maybe TRBD1 (5 bases). CDR1 is SGHTA, CDR2 FQGNSA, per germline. Trimming shortened V by 1 base and J by 4 bases, and 10 bases separated the two germline ends. The CDR3 covers 14 residues. This CDR3 is CASSLVRQGYGYTF. Written as DNA, the CDR3 is TGTGCCAGCAGCTTAGTACGCCAGGGCTATGGCTACACCTTC.

There are a few counts of this clonotype. Here the CDR3 DNA reads TGCAGTGCGGCCCGAGGGGTTGAAGCTTTCTTT. Amino acid sequence: CSAARGVEAFF. The V call is TRBV20-1, the J call TRBJ1-1; D is possibly TRBD1 (5 bases). This CDR3 has 11 amino acids. Trimming took 6 bases from V and 7 from J, leaving 12 bases between them. In germline, CDR1 is DFQATT, CDR2 SNEGSKA (reference sequence).

This clonotype was seen at least ten times. The chain recombines TRBV19 with TRBJ1-2; a possible D gene is TRBD1 (5 bases). This CDR3 comprises 13 residues. V dropped 9 bases and J dropped 3 bases, with 14 bases sitting between them. CDR1 and CDR2 from the germline V gene are LNHDA and SQIVND (reference sequence). CDR3 nucleotide sequence: TGTGCCAGCGCCCGGGGGTCCGACTATGGCTACACCTTC. Its protein is CASARGSDYGYTF.

This clonotype was picked up many times. This chain joins TRBV28 and TRBJ2-7; D unresolved. Germline V gene data show CDR1 as MDHEN and CDR2 as SYDVKM. The V end lost 3 bases, the J end lost 4 bases, and 10 bases lay between the germline ends. The CDR3 consists of 13 residues. CDR3 nucleotide sequence: TGTGCCAGCAGTTTTAAGCCGCCTTACGAGCAGTACTTC. It encodes CASSFKPPYEQYF.

This clonotype was detected many times. The chain is built from TRBV30 and TRBJ1-6; 7 positions agree with TRBD1. The CDR3 sequence is 14 residues long. CDR1 and CDR2 (germline): GTSNPN, SVGIG (reference sequence). J was trimmed by 6 bases and V by 1 base; bases with no gene match: 3. The CDR3 DNA reads as TGTGCCTGGAGTGGAGGGGGCGCTAATTCACCCCTCCACTTT. This gives the protein CAWSGGGANSPLHF.

This clonotype has only a few counts. This chain uses TRBV28 with TRBJ2-6, with D perhaps TRBD1 (6 bases). CDR3 length equals 17 residues. The V end was cut by 2 bases, the J end by 0 bases, with 11 bases between. Germline values: CDR1 MDHEN, CDR2 SYDVKM. The CDR3 region is CASSLQIGGSGANVLTF. The CDR3, as DNA: TGTGCCAGCAGTTTACAAATAGGGGGCTCTGGGGCCAACGTCCTGACTTTC.

This CDR3 reads CASSPGLILEQYF. CDR3 nucleotides: TGTGCCAGCAGCCCGGGACTGATCCTAGAGCAGTACTTC. The chain carries TRBV3-1 and TRBJ2-7; D might be TRBD2 (6 bases). V was clipped by 4 bases and J by 7 bases, with 14 bases between them. This CDR3 is built from 13 residues. Germline V CDR1 and CDR2: LGHDT, YNNKEL (reference sequence).

This clonotype was detected a few times. The chain combines TRBV20-1 with TRBJ1-6, with a tentative D call TRBD1 (6 bases). The CDR3 runs 13 residues. Germline V gene data show CDR1 as DFQATT and CDR2 as SNEGSKA (reference sequence). V lost 6 bases and J lost 5, with 11 bases in between. The CDR3 spells CSAHRENNSPLHF. In nucleotides, the CDR3 is TGCAGTGCACACAGGGAAAATAATTCACCCCTCCACTTT.

A few counts support this clonotype. The chain combines TRBV5-6 with TRBJ2-7, with D tentatively TRBD2 (5 bases). With 3 bases removed from V and 0 bases from J, the gap between germline ends came to 16 bases. The CDR3 runs to 16 residues. Per germline, CDR1 SGHDT and CDR2 YYEEEE. The CDR3 DNA sequence: TGTGCCAGCAGCTACGGCCGGGAACTGCTCTCCTACGAGCAGTACTTC. It translates to CASSYGRELLSYEQYF. The full variable domain, rest sourced from reference TRBV5-6 and TRBJ2-7, is DAGVTQSPTHLIKTRGQQVTLRCSPKSGHDTVSWYQQALGQGPQFIFQYYEEEERQRGNFPDRFSGHQFPNYSSELNVNALLLGDSALYLCASSYGRELLSYEQYFGPGTRLTVT.

This rearrangement joins TRBV12-3 or TRBV12-4 to TRBJ2-1, with D perhaps matching TRBD2 (5 bases). This CDR3 has 12 amino acids. Here the CDR3 DNA reads TGTGCTTCCGGGATGGCCTACAATGAGCAGTTCTTC. It encodes CASGMAYNEQFF.

This clonotype was seen at least ten times. The chain carries TRBV20-1 and TRBJ2-5, with D uncertain. Germline lookup yields CDR1 DFQATT and CDR2 SNEGSKA (reference sequence). V was shortened by 0 bases and J by 4 bases, with 9 bases between the two germline ends. This CDR3 contains 13 residues. The CDR3 nucleotides are TGCAGTGCTAGAGATGGCCTTCGAGAGACCCAGTACTTC. Translating it yields CSARDGLRETQYF.